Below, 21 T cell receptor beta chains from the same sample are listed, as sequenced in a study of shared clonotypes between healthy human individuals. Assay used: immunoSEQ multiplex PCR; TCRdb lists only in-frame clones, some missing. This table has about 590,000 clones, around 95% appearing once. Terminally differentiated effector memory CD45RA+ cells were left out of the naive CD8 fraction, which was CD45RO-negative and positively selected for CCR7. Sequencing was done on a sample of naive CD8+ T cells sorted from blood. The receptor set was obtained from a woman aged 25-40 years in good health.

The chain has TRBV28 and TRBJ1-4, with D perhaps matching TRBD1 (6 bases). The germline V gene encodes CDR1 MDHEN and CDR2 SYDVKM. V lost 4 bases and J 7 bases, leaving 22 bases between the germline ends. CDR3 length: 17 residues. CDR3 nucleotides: TGTGCCAGCAGTTCTAGGGACATCTTGGGGTTAAGTGAAAAACTGTTTTTT. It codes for CASSSRDILGLSEKLFF.

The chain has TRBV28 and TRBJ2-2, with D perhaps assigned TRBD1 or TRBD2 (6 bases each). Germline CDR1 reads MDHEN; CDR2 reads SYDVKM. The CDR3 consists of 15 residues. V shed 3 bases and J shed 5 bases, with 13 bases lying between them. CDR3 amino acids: CASSFFRGLTGELFF. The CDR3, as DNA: TGTGCCAGCAGTTTCTTCCGGGGGCTTACCGGGGAGCTGTTTTTT.

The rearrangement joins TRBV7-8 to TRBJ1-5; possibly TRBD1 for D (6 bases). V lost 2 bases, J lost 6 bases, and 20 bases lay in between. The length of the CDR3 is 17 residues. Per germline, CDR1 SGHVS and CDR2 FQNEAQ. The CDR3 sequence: CASSLTPRTDGGQPQHF. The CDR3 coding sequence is TGTGCCAGCAGCTTAACGCCTAGGACAGATGGAGGTCAGCCCCAGCATTTT.

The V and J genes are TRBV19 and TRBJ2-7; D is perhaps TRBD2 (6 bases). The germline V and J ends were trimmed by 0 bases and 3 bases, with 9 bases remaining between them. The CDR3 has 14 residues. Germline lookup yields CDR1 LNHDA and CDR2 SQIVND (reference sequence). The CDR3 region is CASSIDRDFYEQYF. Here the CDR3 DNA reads TGTGCCAGTAGTATAGACCGGGACTTCTACGAGCAGTACTTC.

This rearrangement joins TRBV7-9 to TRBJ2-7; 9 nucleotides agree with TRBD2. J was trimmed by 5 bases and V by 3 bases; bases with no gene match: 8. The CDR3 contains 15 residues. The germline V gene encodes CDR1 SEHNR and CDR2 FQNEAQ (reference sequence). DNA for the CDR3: TGTGCCAGCAGCTTTGCGGGAGGGCCTTCCAACGAGCAGTACTTC. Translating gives CASSFAGGPSNEQYF.

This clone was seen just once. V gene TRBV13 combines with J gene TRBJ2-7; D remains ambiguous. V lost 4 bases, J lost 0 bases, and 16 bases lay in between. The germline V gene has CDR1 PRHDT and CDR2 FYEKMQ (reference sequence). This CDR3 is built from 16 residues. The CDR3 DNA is TGTGCCAGCAGCTCCCTTCCGCTTAGAGGCTCCTACGAGCAGTACTTC. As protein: CASSSLPLRGSYEQYF.

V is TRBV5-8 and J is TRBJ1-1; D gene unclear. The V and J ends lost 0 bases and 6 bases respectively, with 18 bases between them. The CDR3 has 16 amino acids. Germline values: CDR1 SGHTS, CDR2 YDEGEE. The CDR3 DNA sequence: TGTGCCAGCAGCTTGGCCCAATGGGGTGAAGAAGCTGAAGCTTTCTTT. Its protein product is CASSLAQWGEEAEAFF.

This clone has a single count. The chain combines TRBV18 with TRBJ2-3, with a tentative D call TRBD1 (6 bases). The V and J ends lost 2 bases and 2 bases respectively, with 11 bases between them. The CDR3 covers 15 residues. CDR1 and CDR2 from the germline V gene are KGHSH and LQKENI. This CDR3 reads CASSPGDTYTDTQYF. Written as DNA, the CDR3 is TGTGCCAGCTCACCAGGGGACACCTACACAGATACGCAGTATTTT.

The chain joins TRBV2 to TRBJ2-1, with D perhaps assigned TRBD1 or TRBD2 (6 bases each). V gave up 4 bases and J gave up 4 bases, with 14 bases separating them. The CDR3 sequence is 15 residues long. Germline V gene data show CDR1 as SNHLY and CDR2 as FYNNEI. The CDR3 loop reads CASSAGGPLYNEQFF. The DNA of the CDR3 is TGTGCCAGCAGTGCTGGGGGGCCCTTATACAATGAGCAGTTCTTC.

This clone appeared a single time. This chain's CDR3 is CASSTERGRSYNEQFF. CDR3 coding DNA: TGTGCCAGCAGTACTGAGCGGGGCCGCTCCTACAATGAGCAGTTCTTC. The chain combines TRBV28 with TRBJ2-1; 7 positions agree with TRBD2. The germline CDR1 and CDR2 sequences are MDHEN and SYDVKM. The length of the CDR3 is 16 residues. The junction had 7 bases not matched to a gene; V was cut back by 5 bases and J by 0 bases. The complete variable domain, with remaining parts taken from reference TRBV28 and TRBJ2-1, reads DVKVTQSSRYLVKRTGEKVFLECVQDMDHENMFWYRQDPGLGLRLIYFSYDVKMKEKGDIPEGYSVSREKKERFSLILESASTNQTSMYLCASSTERGRSYNEQFFGPGTRLTVL.

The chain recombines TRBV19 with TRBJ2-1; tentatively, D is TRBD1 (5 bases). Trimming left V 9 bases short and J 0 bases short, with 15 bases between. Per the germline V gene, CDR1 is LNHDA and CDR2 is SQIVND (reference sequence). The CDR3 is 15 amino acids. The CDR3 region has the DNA TGTGCCAGCTGCGATGGACAACGCTCCTACAATGAGCAGTTCTTC. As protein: CASCDGQRSYNEQFF.

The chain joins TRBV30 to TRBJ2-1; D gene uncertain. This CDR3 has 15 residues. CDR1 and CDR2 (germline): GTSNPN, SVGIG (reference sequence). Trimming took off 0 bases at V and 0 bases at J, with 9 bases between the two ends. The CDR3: CAWSVLSSSYNEQFF. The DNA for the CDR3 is TGTGCCTGGAGTGTCCTATCGAGCTCCTACAATGAGCAGTTCTTC.

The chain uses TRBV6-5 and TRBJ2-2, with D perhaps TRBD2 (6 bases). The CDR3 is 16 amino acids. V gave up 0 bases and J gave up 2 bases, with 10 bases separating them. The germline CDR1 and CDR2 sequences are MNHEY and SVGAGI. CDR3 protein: CASSYSAGYNTGELFF. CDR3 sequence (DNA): TGTGCCAGCAGTTACTCCGCGGGGTACAACACCGGGGAGCTGTTTTTT.

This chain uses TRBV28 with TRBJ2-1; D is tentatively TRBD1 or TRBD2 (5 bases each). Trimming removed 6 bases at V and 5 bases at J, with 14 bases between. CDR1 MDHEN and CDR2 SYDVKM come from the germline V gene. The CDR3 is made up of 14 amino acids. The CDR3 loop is CASSLRGDHNEQFF. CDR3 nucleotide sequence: TGTGCCAGCAGCCTCCGTGGGGACCACAATGAGCAGTTCTTC.

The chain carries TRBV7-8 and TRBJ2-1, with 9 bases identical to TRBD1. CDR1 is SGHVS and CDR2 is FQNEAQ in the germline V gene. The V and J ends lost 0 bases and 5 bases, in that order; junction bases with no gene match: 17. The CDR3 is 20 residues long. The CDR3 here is CASSLAMIGDGTGIDNEQFF. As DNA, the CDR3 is TGTGCCAGCAGCTTAGCGATGATAGGGGACGGGACAGGGATAGACAATGAGCAGTTCTTC.

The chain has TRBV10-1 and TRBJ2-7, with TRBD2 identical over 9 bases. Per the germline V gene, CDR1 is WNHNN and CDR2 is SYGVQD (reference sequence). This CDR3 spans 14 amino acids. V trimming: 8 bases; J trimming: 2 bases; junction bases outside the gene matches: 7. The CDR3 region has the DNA TGCGCCAGCCAACCGACTAGCGGTCCCTACGAGCAGTACTTC. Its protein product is CASQPTSGPYEQYF.

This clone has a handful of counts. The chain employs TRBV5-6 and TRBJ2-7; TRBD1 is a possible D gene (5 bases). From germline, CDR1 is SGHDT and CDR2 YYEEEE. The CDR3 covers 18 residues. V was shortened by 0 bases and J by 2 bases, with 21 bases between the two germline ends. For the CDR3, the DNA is TGTGCCAGCAGCTTGGGGCACGGGTCAGGGCAACTTCCCTACGAGCAGTACTTC. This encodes CASSLGHGSGQLPYEQYF.

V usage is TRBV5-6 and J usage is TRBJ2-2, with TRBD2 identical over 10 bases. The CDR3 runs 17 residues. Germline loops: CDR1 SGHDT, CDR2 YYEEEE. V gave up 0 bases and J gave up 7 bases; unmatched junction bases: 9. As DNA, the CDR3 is TGTGCCAGCAGCTTGGGGCTAGCGGGAGAAGTATTCGGGGAGCTGTTTTTT. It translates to CASSLGLAGEVFGELFF. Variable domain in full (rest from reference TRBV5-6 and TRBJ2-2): DAGVTQSPTHLIKTRGQQVTLRCSPKSGHDTVSWYQQALGQGPQFIFQYYEEEERQRGNFPDRFSGHQFPNYSSELNVNALLLGDSALYLCASSLGLAGEVFGELFFGEGSRLTVL.

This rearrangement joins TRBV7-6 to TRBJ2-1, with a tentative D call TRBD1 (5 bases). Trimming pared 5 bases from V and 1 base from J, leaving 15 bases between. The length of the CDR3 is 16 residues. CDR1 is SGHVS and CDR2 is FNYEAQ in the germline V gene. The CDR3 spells CASSPLEGASYNEQFF. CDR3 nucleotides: TGTGCCAGCAGCCCTCTCGAAGGGGCGTCCTACAATGAGCAGTTCTTC.

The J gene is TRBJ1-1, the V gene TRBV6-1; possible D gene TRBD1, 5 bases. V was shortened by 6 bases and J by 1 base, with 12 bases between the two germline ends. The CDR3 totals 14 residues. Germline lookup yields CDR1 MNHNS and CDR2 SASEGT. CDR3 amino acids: CASRTSGGNTEAFF. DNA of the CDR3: TGTGCCAGCAGAACTTCGGGGGGGAACACTGAAGCTTTCTTT.

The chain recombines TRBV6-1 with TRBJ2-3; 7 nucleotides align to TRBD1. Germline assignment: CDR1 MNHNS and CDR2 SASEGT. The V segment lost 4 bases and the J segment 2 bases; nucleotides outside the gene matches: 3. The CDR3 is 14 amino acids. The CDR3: CASSADRTTDTQYF. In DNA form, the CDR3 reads TGTGCCAGCAGTGCGGACAGGACCACAGATACGCAGTATTTT.